A single sample is the source of the 30 T cell receptor beta chains below, sequenced in a study of identical twins. A single record per CDR3 protein comes from TCRdb applying MiXCR to the 5' RACE reads. The data show some 690,000 distinct CDR3 sequences, less than 25% seen once. These data are also associated with another study on T cells expressing NK-cell markers.

The sample taken for sequencing was PBMCs. The receptors originated from a woman in her late teens or twenties in good health.

The rearrangement uses TRBV25-1 and TRBJ2-7; 10 bases are shared with TRBD1. The CDR3 covers 14 residues. The trim removed 2 bases at V and 2 bases at J, leaving 0 bases unmatched. Germline V lookup: CDR1 MGHDK, CDR2 SYGVNS. Here the CDR3 DNA reads TGTGCCAGCAGTGAAGGGACAGGGGCCTACGAGCAGTACTTC. Translating gives CASSEGTGAYEQYF.

The sample holds a few counts of this clonotype. The CDR3 sequence: CASETGYEQYF. In nucleotides, the CDR3 is TGTGCCAGCGAGACGGGCTACGAGCAGTACTTC. The chain uses TRBV6-6 and TRBJ2-7; D not resolved. Between the trimmed V and J ends, which lost 8 bases and 3 bases, there was a span of 8 bases. CDR3 size: 11 residues. Germline CDR1 MNHNY, CDR2 SVGAGI (reference sequence).

This clonotype has only a few counts. The chain is built from TRBV20-1 and TRBJ2-5; 8 nucleotides match TRBD2. The CDR3 has 15 residues. V trimming: 4 bases; J trimming: 4 bases; junction bases outside the gene matches: 11. Germline CDR1 DFQATT, CDR2 SNEGSKA (reference sequence). The CDR3 bases are TGCAGTGCTATATCAGTCGGCGGGGGGAGAGAGACCCAGTACTTC. This sequence encodes CSAISVGGGRETQYF.

The chain couples TRBV20-1 to TRBJ2-7; 8 bases are shared with TRBD1. Trimming cost V 7 bases and J 6 bases; bases outside gene matches: 8. Germline lookup yields CDR1 DFQATT and CDR2 SNEGSKA (reference sequence). The CDR3 runs 12 residues. The CDR3 loop is CSGRVGQGEQYF. The CDR3 DNA reads TGCAGTGGAAGGGTCGGACAGGGCGAGCAGTACTTC.

CDR3 protein: CASSGKGDGGWRDTQYF. The CDR3, as DNA: TGTGCCAGCAGTGGCAAGGGGGACGGCGGTTGGCGGGATACGCAGTATTTT. The genes are TRBV6-1 and TRBJ2-3, with D tentatively TRBD1 (6 bases). Trimming stripped 4 bases from V and 6 bases from J, with 23 bases between. This CDR3 spans 17 amino acids. Germline CDR1 and CDR2: MNHNS and SASEGT.

V and J are TRBV25-1 and TRBJ2-7, with a possible D match to TRBD1 (6 bases). V was trimmed by 8 bases and J by 2 bases, leaving 16 bases between them. CDR3 length: 14 residues. Germline lookup yields CDR1 MGHDK and CDR2 SYGVNS. In DNA, the CDR3 is TGTGCCAGCGGGAGCCCGGACAGACCCTACGAGCAGTACTTC. Amino acids: CASGSPDRPYEQYF.

The sample holds a few counts of this clonotype. V usage is TRBV12-3 or TRBV12-4 and J usage is TRBJ2-1, with a weak D call TRBD1 (5 bases). The CDR3 spans 14 residues. V lost 4 bases and J 6 bases, leaving 13 bases between the germline ends. The CDR3 coding sequence is TGTGCCAGCAGTTACGGTTGGCAGGGCAATGAGCAGTTCTTC. Translated: CASSYGWQGNEQFF.

This clonotype was detected a few times. The rearrangement joins TRBV6-5 to TRBJ1-1; D is possibly TRBD1 (5 bases). CDR1 and CDR2 from the germline V gene are MNHEY and SVGAGI. V dropped 7 bases and J dropped 7 bases, with 13 bases sitting between them. The CDR3 is made up of 12 amino acids. The CDR3: CASTRGGIEAFF. The DNA for the CDR3 is TGTGCCAGCACCCGGGGGGGGATTGAAGCTTTCTTT.

The sample holds many counts of this clonotype. V usage is TRBV4-3 and J usage is TRBJ1-1; TRBD1 aligns across 7 bases. The CDR3 is 14 residues long. Losses at the gene ends were 6 bases for V and 4 bases for J; bases not matched to a gene: 8. Per the germline V gene, CDR1 is LGHNA and CDR2 is YSLEER. The CDR3 loop is CASRTGVVGTEAFF. The CDR3 DNA sequence: TGCGCCAGCAGAACAGGGGTAGTAGGCACTGAAGCTTTCTTT.

This clonotype showed up just a few times. This chain connects TRBV15 to TRBJ2-7; D might be TRBD1 (6 bases). This CDR3 region has 19 residues. CDR1 and CDR2 from the germline V gene are LNHNV and YYDKDF (reference sequence). Trimming removed 2 bases from V and 2 bases from J, with 25 bases in between. CDR3 DNA: TGTGCCACCAGCAGATGGGGACAAGATATGAGAGGGTTCCCCTACGAGCAGTACTTC. Protein product: CATSRWGQDMRGFPYEQYF.

This clonotype was counted between two and nine times. The chain joins TRBV7-6 to TRBJ2-5; D remains ambiguous. Germline V gene sequence: CDR1 SGHVS, CDR2 FNYEAQ. This CDR3 has 16 amino acids. V dropped 5 bases and J dropped 4 bases, with 20 bases sitting between them. CDR3 loop: CASSPTPLGLRETQYF. CDR3 DNA sequence: TGTGCCAGCAGCCCTACCCCCCTAGGGCTAAGAGAGACCCAGTACTTC.

This clonotype was picked up a small number of times. J is TRBJ2-7 and V is TRBV5-1; 10 bases are a match to TRBD1. Germline values: CDR1 SGHRS, CDR2 YFSETQ. V was clipped by 6 bases and J by 5 bases; unmatched bases: 5. The CDR3 is 13 amino acids. In nucleotides, the CDR3 is TGCGCCAGCATGGGACAGGGGTACCACGAGCAGTACTTC. It translates to CASMGQGYHEQYF.

This clonotype has more than one count but fewer than ten. J is TRBJ1-1 and V is TRBV4-3; D uncertain. Trimming pared 2 bases from V and 1 base from J, leaving 8 bases between. Germline loops: CDR1 LGHNA, CDR2 YSLEER. The CDR3 contains 14 residues. As DNA, the CDR3 is TGCGCCAGCAGCCAAACCACAGCGAACACTGAAGCTTTCTTT. The encoded protein is CASSQTTANTEAFF.

A few counts support this clonotype. V gene TRBV6-6 combines with J gene TRBJ2-3; no clear D. Trimming removed 2 bases from V and 4 bases from J, with 7 bases in between. This CDR3 is 13 amino acids long. From germline, CDR1 is MNHNY and CDR2 SVGAGI (reference sequence). The CDR3 coding sequence is TGTGCCAGCAGTTACCATCAAGCAGATACGCAGTATTTT. Its translation: CASSYHQADTQYF.

This clonotype has more than one count but fewer than ten. The rearrangement joins TRBV18 to TRBJ2-1; D is perhaps TRBD2 (5 bases). The CDR3 length is 13 residues. V was shortened by 2 bases and J by 8 bases, with 10 bases between the two germline ends. From germline, CDR1 is KGHSH and CDR2 LQKENI. For the CDR3, the DNA is TGTGCCAGCTCACCAGAGGGCAGCGATGAGCAGTTCTTC. It codes for CASSPEGSDEQFF.

This chain connects TRBV20-1 to TRBJ2-7; perhaps TRBD2 as D (5 bases). Germline CDR1 reads DFQATT; CDR2 reads SNEGSKA (reference sequence). V was clipped by 3 bases and J by 4 bases, with 10 bases between them. The CDR3 runs 12 residues. In DNA, the CDR3 is TGCAGTGCTAGGGGAGCATTTTACGAGCAGTACTTC. It translates to CSARGAFYEQYF.

This clonotype was observed a handful of times. The V gene is TRBV10-1, the J gene TRBJ2-5; 13 nucleotides align to TRBD2. The CDR3 covers 16 residues. V lost 4 bases, J lost 4 bases, and 6 bases stayed unmatched. CDR1 is WNHNN and CDR2 is SYGVQD in the germline V gene (reference sequence). The CDR3 nucleotides are TGCGCCAGCAGTGTCGGACTAGCGGGAGCGGGAGAGACCCAGTACTTC. Protein sequence: CASSVGLAGAGETQYF.

This clonotype was observed at least ten times. This chain's CDR3 is CASSLDPTPYEQYF. The CDR3 DNA reads as TGCGCCAGCAGCTTGGATCCTACACCATACGAGCAGTACTTC. The chain has TRBV5-1 and TRBJ2-7; no clear D. The CDR3 is 14 amino acids. V lost 0 bases and J 4 bases, leaving 11 bases between the germline ends. CDR1 SGHRS and CDR2 YFSETQ come from the germline V gene.

This clonotype has only a few counts. V and J are TRBV20-1 and TRBJ2-4, with D possibly matching TRBD1 (6 bases). Germline V lookup: CDR1 DFQATT, CDR2 SNEGSKA (reference sequence). The CDR3 length is 12 residues. V was cut by 6 bases and J by 5 bases, with 11 bases left in between. CDR3 region: CSARGRENIQYF. Here the CDR3 DNA reads TGCAGTGCCAGGGGCCGGGAAAACATTCAGTACTTC.

The CDR3 here is CASSENERAFF. The CDR3 DNA reads TGCGCCAGCAGTGAGAATGAGCGAGCTTTCTTT. The J gene is TRBJ1-1, the V gene TRBV10-2; unclear D gene. Germline CDR1 reads WSHSY; CDR2 reads SAAADI. The V end lost 2 bases, the J end lost 10 bases, and 8 bases lay between the germline ends. The CDR3 covers 11 residues.

This clonotype was seen a few times. V is TRBV4-1 and J is TRBJ2-1; either TRBD1 or TRBD2 may supply D (6 bases each). V was clipped by 1 base and J by 1 base, with 14 bases between them. The CDR3 runs to 17 residues. CDR1 and CDR2 (germline): MGHRA, YSYEKL. CDR3 DNA sequence: TGCGCCAGCAGCCAAGGTTACGGGGGCGAGTCCTACAATGAGCAGTTCTTC. Its translation: CASSQGYGGESYNEQFF.

This clonotype has ten or more counts. This rearrangement joins TRBV5-1 to TRBJ2-7; D possibly uses TRBD1 or TRBD2 (5 bases each). The CDR3 loop spans 12 amino acids. CDR1 and CDR2 (germline): SGHRS, YFSETQ. Trimming took off 7 bases at V and 4 bases at J, with 12 bases between the two ends. The CDR3 DNA sequence: TGCGCCAGCTATCTCAGGGAGTACGAGCAGTACTTC. Its translation is CASYLREYEQYF.

This clonotype was counted ten times or more. The rearrangement uses TRBV3-1 and TRBJ2-7; D is unclear. Trimming took off 1 base at V and 12 bases at J, with 10 bases between the two ends. CDR3 size: 11 residues. Germline CDR1 and CDR2: LGHDT and YNNKEL (reference sequence). CDR3 in amino acids: CASSQGRGLYF. The CDR3 DNA is TGTGCCAGCAGCCAAGGGAGAGGTTTGTACTTC.

The gene calls are TRBV5-1 and TRBJ2-1; D may be TRBD1 (5 bases). The CDR3 runs 13 residues. The germline V and J ends were trimmed by 4 bases and 7 bases, with 12 bases remaining between them. Germline V gene data show CDR1 as SGHRS and CDR2 as YFSETQ. Here the CDR3 DNA reads TGCGCCAGCAGCGGACACCTCCGAAATGAGCAGTTCTTC. It yields the protein CASSGHLRNEQFF.

This clonotype was detected only a few times. The V call is TRBV5-1, the J call TRBJ2-7; 7 bases align to TRBD2. Germline CDR1 is SGHRS and CDR2 is YFSETQ. This CDR3 contains 15 residues. V shed 0 bases, J shed 2 bases, and the junction held 5 bases outside the gene matches. CDR3 protein: CASSLAGGSTYEQYF. In DNA form, the CDR3 reads TGCGCCAGCAGCTTGGCGGGGGGTAGTACCTACGAGCAGTACTTC.

The chain recombines TRBV20-1 with TRBJ1-1, with 8 bases fitting TRBD1. CDR1 and CDR2 (germline): DFQATT, SNEGSKA (reference sequence). There are 15 residues in the CDR3. Trimming took 1 base from V and 4 from J; bases not matched to a gene: 8. The CDR3 region has the DNA TGCAGTGCTAGAGCCCGGACAGGGTCGGCCACTGAAGCTTTCTTT. This translates into CSARARTGSATEAFF.

The J gene is TRBJ1-6, the V gene TRBV18; 8 bases line up with TRBD1. CDR1 KGHSH and CDR2 LQKENI come from the germline V gene. CDR3 length: 15 residues. J was trimmed by 13 bases and V by 6 bases; bases with no gene match: 14. The CDR3 sequence: CASSPETAHRGPLHF. CDR3 sequence (DNA): TGTGCCAGCTCCCCAGAGACGGCCCACAGGGGGCCCCTCCACTTT.

The chain is built from TRBV4-2 and TRBJ2-1; no reliable D call. V was trimmed by 7 bases and J by 4 bases, leaving 17 bases between them. The CDR3 spans 15 residues. CDR1 is LGHNA, CDR2 YNFKEQ, per germline. CDR3 in amino acids: CASTSALSSYNEQFF. The DNA of the CDR3 is TGTGCCAGCACCTCCGCCCTTAGCTCTTACAATGAGCAGTTCTTC.

The J gene is TRBJ2-5, the V gene TRBV9; D gene uncertain. V was clipped by 3 bases and J by 0 bases, with 12 bases between them. The germline V gene has CDR1 SGDLS and CDR2 YYNGEE. CDR3 length: 15 residues. CDR3 residues: CASSAPSPNQETQYF. CDR3 bases: TGTGCCAGCAGCGCCCCATCTCCCAACCAAGAGACCCAGTACTTC.

The sample holds a few counts of this clonotype. V gene TRBV11-2 combines with J gene TRBJ2-1; the match to TRBD2 covers 8 bases. Trimming at V came to 1 base and at J to 0 bases, leaving 11 bases not matched to a gene. This CDR3 contains 19 residues. Germline CDR1 reads SGHAT; CDR2 reads FQNNGV. The CDR3 nucleotides read TGTGCCAGCAGCTTAGTGGCGGGAGGTTTCGATAGCTCCTACAATGAGCAGTTCTTC. It specifies CASSLVAGGFDSSYNEQFF.